This T cell receptor (beta chain) was retrieved from a study of shared clonotypes between healthy human individuals. Turning to the study itself: A donor's plate count was three for CD4 naive and three for CD4 memory; CD8 naive had two and CD8 memory one.

Study conclusions and caveats: Non-shared clonotypes had lower generation probabilities than those shared by all four donors. Donor clonotype sharing was expected to depend on sequencing depth.

With respect to this clone: No antigen is known for it.

TCRdb keeps only in-frame clones here, not all; method: immunoSEQ multiplex PCR. The data show about 1.1 million clones, approximately 80% seen once. The CDR3 is 13 residues long. CDR1 is SGHNT, CDR2 YYREEE, per germline (reference sequence). Trimming took off 5 bases at V and 0 bases at J, with 8 bases between the two ends. Sequencing input: memory CD4+ T cells from PBMCs. As to subset: CD45RA-negative fraction. This receptor was identified in a man younger than 35 in good health. Some clones in this sample may be carry-over from other donors' samples. The rearrangement uses TRBV5-4 and TRBJ1-1; D call uncertain. The CDR3 DNA reads as TGTGCCAGCAGGTATACACTGAACACTGAAGCTTTCTTT. Its translation is CASRYTLNTEAFF. Full variable domain (outside the CDR3, taken from reference TRBV5-4 and TRBJ1-1): ETGVTQSPTHLIKTRGQQVTLRCSSQSGHNTVSWYQQALGQGPQFIFQYYREEENGRGNFPPRFSGLQFPNYSSELNVNALELDDSALYLCASRYTLNTEAFFGQGTRLTVV.